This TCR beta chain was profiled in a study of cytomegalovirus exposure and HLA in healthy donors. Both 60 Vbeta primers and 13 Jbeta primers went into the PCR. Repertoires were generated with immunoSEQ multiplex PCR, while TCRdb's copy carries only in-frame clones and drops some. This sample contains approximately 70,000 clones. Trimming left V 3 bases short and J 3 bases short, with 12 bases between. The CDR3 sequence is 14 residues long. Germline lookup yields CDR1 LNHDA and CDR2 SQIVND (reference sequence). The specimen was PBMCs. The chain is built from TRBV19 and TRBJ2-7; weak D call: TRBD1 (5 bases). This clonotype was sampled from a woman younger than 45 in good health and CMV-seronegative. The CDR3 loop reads CASSMRQTIYEQYF. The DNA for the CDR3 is TGTGCCAGTAGTATGCGACAGACGATCTACGAGCAGTACTTC.